A selection of T cell receptor beta chains follows, all from one sample in a study of blood T cell repertoires in COVID-19. Produced via immunoSEQ multiplex PCR; TCRdb's table is partial and in-frame only. This table holds 65,000 to 90,000 clones, 88% found once. The sequencing input was peripheral blood. These receptors originate from a human donor in a cohort sampled during active COVID-19. The CDR3 runs from the conserved cysteine through the conserved F or W. Fields, in order: V gene, J gene, clone size, CDR3 length, D gene, CDR3 DNA, CDR3 protein. A D gene is named only where the DNA matches it firmly. Part of the rows lack a size; the others show once, few, many or a class for expanded clones.

v_gene: TRBV5-1
j_gene: TRBJ2-2
abundance: .
len: 16
d_gene: .
CDR3nt: TGCGCCAGCAGCTTCTCGGGCAGGGGGAACACCGGGGAGCTGTTTTTT
CDR3aa: CASSFSGRGNTGELFF

v_gene: TRBV5-1
j_gene: TRBJ2-7
abundance: .
len: 12
d_gene: .
CDR3nt: TGCGCCAGCAGCTTGGGACAGTACGAGCAGTACTTC
CDR3aa: CASSLGQYEQYF

v_gene: TRBV7-9
j_gene: TRBJ2-1
abundance: .
len: 14
d_gene: TRBD2
CDR3nt: TGTGCCAGCAGCTTAACTAGCGGGAGGGCCGAGGAGTTCTTC
CDR3aa: CASSLTSGRAEEFF

v_gene: TRBV3-1/TRBV3-2
j_gene: TRBJ1-2
abundance: .
len: 17
d_gene: .
CDR3nt: TGTGCCAGCAGCCAAGAGGGGCCTAACAGGAAAGATTTAAGCTACACCTTC
CDR3aa: CASSQEGPNRKDLSYTF

v_gene: TRBV7-2
j_gene: TRBJ1-5
abundance: .
len: 15
d_gene: .
CDR3nt: TGTGCCAGCAGCTTATGGGGGCGCAGCAATCAGCCCCAGCATTTT
CDR3aa: CASSLWGRSNQPQHF

v_gene: TRBV3-1/TRBV3-2
j_gene: TRBJ2-3
abundance: .
len: 15
d_gene: TRBD2
CDR3nt: TGTGCCAGCAGGCTAGCGGGAGGGGGCACAGATACGCAGTATTTT
CDR3aa: CASRLAGGGTDTQYF

v_gene: TRBV19
j_gene: TRBJ1-1
abundance: few
len: 15
d_gene: TRBD1
CDR3nt: TGTGCCAGTAGTCCGTCGACAGGGATGGGCACTGAAGCTTTCTTT
CDR3aa: CASSPSTGMGTEAFF

v_gene: TRBV5-1
j_gene: TRBJ2-1
abundance: .
len: 15
d_gene: TRBD2
CDR3nt: TGCGCCAGCAGCTTGGAGGCTAGCGGGACCAATGAGCAGTTCTTC
CDR3aa: CASSLEASGTNEQFF

v_gene: TRBV15
j_gene: TRBJ1-1
abundance: .
len: 15
d_gene: .
CDR3nt: TGTGCCACCAGCAGCCCCACGGGTTTTCTGATGGAAGCTTTCTTT
CDR3aa: CATSSPTGFLMEAFF

v_gene: TRBV30
j_gene: TRBJ1-2
abundance: .
len: 12
d_gene: .
CDR3nt: TGTGCCTGGAGTTCACAGGTCCATGGCTACACCTTC
CDR3aa: CAWSSQVHGYTF

v_gene: TRBV6-2/TRBV6-3
j_gene: TRBJ2-7
abundance: .
len: 11
d_gene: .
CDR3nt: TGTGCCAGCAGCCCCCACTACGAGCAGTACTTC
CDR3aa: CASSPHYEQYF

v_gene: TRBV6-5
j_gene: TRBJ2-7
abundance: .
len: 13
d_gene: .
CDR3nt: TGTGCCAGCAGTAGGCAGGCCTCCTACGAGCAGTACTTC
CDR3aa: CASSRQASYEQYF

v_gene: TRBV9
j_gene: TRBJ1-4
abundance: .
len: 15
d_gene: .
CDR3nt: TGTGCCAGCAGCGTAGAAGGAGCAACTAATGAAAAACTGTTTTTT
CDR3aa: CASSVEGATNEKLFF

v_gene: TRBV5-6
j_gene: TRBJ1-2
abundance: .
len: 13
d_gene: .
CDR3nt: TGTGCCAGCAGCTTGGGTTCAGGGGTTGGCTACACCTTC
CDR3aa: CASSLGSGVGYTF

v_gene: TRBV3-1/TRBV3-2
j_gene: TRBJ1-2
abundance: .
len: 13
d_gene: .
CDR3nt: TGTGCCAGCAGCCAACAGGGGCGGGATGGCTACACCTTC
CDR3aa: CASSQQGRDGYTF

v_gene: TRBV25-1
j_gene: TRBJ1-1
abundance: .
len: 14
d_gene: .
CDR3nt: TGTGCCACTTCGACGGGACTCCTGAAAACTGAAGCTTTCTTT
CDR3aa: CATSTGLLKTEAFF

v_gene: TRBV28
j_gene: TRBJ2-5
abundance: .
len: 16
d_gene: TRBD2
CDR3nt: TGTGCCAGCAGTTCGAGCATAGCGGGGTTTCAAGAGACCCAGTACTTC
CDR3aa: CASSSSIAGFQETQYF

v_gene: TRBV6-1
j_gene: TRBJ1-2
abundance: .
len: 13
d_gene: .
CDR3nt: TGTGCCAGCAGTGAAGTACTAAGGGGTGGCTACACCTTC
CDR3aa: CASSEVLRGGYTF

v_gene: TRBV11-2
j_gene: TRBJ2-7
abundance: .
len: 19
d_gene: TRBD1
CDR3nt: TGTGCCAGCAGCCACGCCCGGGACAGGCCCCAACGATCTTCCTACGAGCAGTACTTC
CDR3aa: CASSHARDRPQRSSYEQYF

v_gene: TRBV6-1
j_gene: TRBJ2-7
abundance: .
len: 14
d_gene: .
CDR3nt: TGTGCCAGCAGTGAAGGAGGGGGCTCCTACGAGCAGTACTTC
CDR3aa: CASSEGGGSYEQYF

v_gene: TRBV7-9
j_gene: TRBJ2-3
abundance: .
len: 13
d_gene: .
CDR3nt: TGTGCCAGCCAGCGCGGAAGCACAGATACGCAGTATTTT
CDR3aa: CASQRGSTDTQYF